These 31 T cell receptor beta chains were all obtained from the same sample, sequenced in a study of OX40 agonist ivuxolimab in advanced cancers. Libraries were prepared by immunoSEQ multiplex PCR; TCRdb keeps only in-frame clonotypes and omits some of them. The data hold roughly 80,000 clones, with about 83% observed a single time. Sequencing was performed on CD4+ or CD8+ T cells sorted from blood, taken in a trial of the OX40 agonist ivuxolimab. The source is an adult with an advanced solid tumor such as melanoma, head and neck, liver or kidney cancer.

This clone came up once. This chain links TRBV6-5 with TRBJ2-7; 11 bases line up with TRBD2. Germline CDR1 MNHEY, CDR2 SVGAGI. This CDR3 region has 14 residues. The junction had 1 base not matched to a gene; V was cut back by 6 bases and J by 0 bases. The CDR3 sequence is CASRGTSGSYEQYF. Here the CDR3 DNA reads TGTGCCAGCAGAGGGACTAGCGGCTCCTACGAGCAGTACTTC.

This clone was counted a few times. J is TRBJ2-6 and V is TRBV27; tentatively, D is TRBD1 (5 bases). The CDR3 is 18 residues long. The V end lost 5 bases, the J end lost 1 base, and 18 bases lay between the germline ends. Germline CDR1 is MNHEY and CDR2 is SMNVEV (reference sequence). The CDR3 nucleotides are TGTGCCAGCAGTCCCAGCCCCTTACAGGTTTCTGGGGCCAACGTCCTGACTTTC. Encoded protein: CASSPSPLQVSGANVLTF.

This clone is a singleton in its sample. The gene calls are TRBV6-1 and TRBJ1-2; D not resolved. The germline CDR1 and CDR2 sequences are MNHNS and SASEGT. V lost 3 bases and J 0 bases, leaving 17 bases between the germline ends. The CDR3 runs to 17 residues. CDR3 loop: CASSDFGGRPSNYGYTF. The CDR3 bases are TGTGCCAGCAGTGATTTTGGCGGACGGCCCTCTAACTATGGCTACACCTTC.

This clone has only one observation. CDR3 bases: TGTGCCACCTCTAGGTTGCCATCCTACGAGCAGTACTTC. Translating it yields CATSRLPSYEQYF. The chain employs TRBV27 and TRBJ2-7; D is ambiguous. CDR3 length: 13 amino acids. Germline V gene sequence: CDR1 MNHEY, CDR2 SMNVEV (reference sequence). V dropped 10 bases and J dropped 1 base, with 14 bases sitting between them.

The chain is built from TRBV7-2 and TRBJ1-1, with D perhaps matching TRBD1 (5 bases). CDR3 size: 15 residues. CDR1 and CDR2 from the germline V gene are SGHTA and FQGNSA. Trimming removed 7 bases from V and 4 bases from J, with 19 bases in between. The CDR3, as DNA: TGTGCCAGCACCCTTAGTGCAGGGTTGGGCACTGAAGCTTTCTTT. It yields the protein CASTLSAGLGTEAFF.

The chain joins TRBV18 to TRBJ2-1; no clear D gene. This CDR3 has 15 residues. Trimming shortened V by 8 bases and J by 9 bases, and 23 bases separated the two germline ends. Germline CDR1 reads KGHSH; CDR2 reads LQKENI. The chain's CDR3 is CASQGSMGFGGEQFF. CDR3 sequence (DNA): TGTGCCAGCCAAGGGTCCATGGGTTTTGGCGGTGAGCAGTTCTTC.

The V call is TRBV4-3, the J call TRBJ2-2, with D unresolved. Germline CDR1 LGHNA, CDR2 YSLEER. With 4 bases removed from V and 0 bases from J, the gap between germline ends came to 6 bases. The CDR3 sequence is 14 residues long. DNA for the CDR3: TGCGCCAGCAGCCCCGGCTCGAACACCGGGGAGCTGTTTTTT. Translated: CASSPGSNTGELFF.

The chain links TRBV4-2 to TRBJ1-1; D gene uncertain. The CDR3 loop spans 11 amino acids. The V end was cut by 5 bases, the J end by 7 bases, with 8 bases between. CDR1 and CDR2 (germline): LGHNA, YNFKEQ. Here the CDR3 DNA reads TGTGCCAGCAGCTTATGGGGTGAAGCTTTCTTT. This encodes CASSLWGEAFF.

The chain uses TRBV29-1 and TRBJ2-7; TRBD1 is a possible D gene (6 bases). Trimming shortened V by 4 bases and J by 3 bases, and 7 bases separated the two germline ends. Germline-derived CDR1 and CDR2 are SQVTM and ANQGSEA. The length of the CDR3 is 11 residues. CDR3 DNA sequence: TGCAGCGTTGGGACAGACTACGAGCAGTACTTC. Translating gives CSVGTDYEQYF.

The V call is TRBV19, the J call TRBJ2-7, with TRBD1 identical over 11 bases. V shed 5 bases, J shed 7 bases, and the junction held 7 bases outside the gene matches. CDR1 and CDR2 (germline): LNHDA, SQIVND (reference sequence). The CDR3 consists of 14 residues. The CDR3 loop reads CASSPGQGAREQYF. CDR3 DNA sequence: TGTGCCAGTAGTCCAGGACAGGGGGCGCGAGAGCAGTACTTC.

The chain links TRBV7-2 to TRBJ1-4; a weak D match, TRBD1 (5 bases). Germline CDR1 SGHTA, CDR2 FQGNSA. Trimming removed 2 bases at V and 8 bases at J, with 15 bases between. The CDR3 sequence is 15 residues long. CDR3 sequence reads: CASSLRQGPGEKLFF. The DNA for the CDR3 is TGTGCCAGCAGCTTACGGCAGGGCCCGGGGGAAAAACTGTTTTTT. Full variable domain (missing parts from reference TRBV7-2 and TRBJ1-4): GAGVSQSPSNKVTEKGKDVELRCDPISGHTALYWYRQSLGQGLEFLIYFQGNSAPDKSGLPSDRFSAERTGGSVSTLTIQRTQQEDSAVYLCASSLRQGPGEKLFFGSGTQLSVL.

The rearrangement joins TRBV30 to TRBJ2-1, with 11 bases aligning to TRBD2. This CDR3 is built from 15 residues. Trimming took 8 bases from V and 4 from J; bases not matched to a gene: 10. CDR1 is GTSNPN, CDR2 SVGIG, per germline (reference sequence). The CDR3 loop is CAGRLAGGSYNEQFF. The CDR3 region has the DNA TGTGCCGGGCGCCTAGCGGGAGGCTCGTACAATGAGCAGTTCTTC.

The chain employs TRBV27 and TRBJ1-2; 7 nucleotides align to TRBD1. Germline V CDR1 and CDR2: MNHEY, SMNVEV (reference sequence). Trimming cost V 3 bases and J 7 bases; bases outside gene matches: 8. The CDR3 extends over 14 amino acids. CDR3 protein: CASSLRQGLFGYTF. The CDR3 nucleotides are TGTGCCAGCAGTTTGCGACAGGGTTTGTTTGGCTACACCTTC.

This chain uses TRBV4-3 with TRBJ2-2, with no clear D. V dropped 2 bases and J dropped 0 bases, with 4 bases sitting between them. Germline V lookup: CDR1 LGHNA, CDR2 YSLEER. This CDR3 is 14 amino acids long. As DNA, the CDR3 is TGCGCCAGCAGCCAATTCACGAACACCGGGGAGCTGTTTTTT. Protein product: CASSQFTNTGELFF.

The chain joins TRBV5-1 to TRBJ2-4, with 8 bases lining up with TRBD1. CDR3 size: 16 residues. Germline loops: CDR1 SGHRS, CDR2 YFSETQ. J was trimmed by 0 bases and V by 4 bases; bases with no gene match: 6. CDR3 DNA: TGCGCCAGCAGCGAGGGACAGGCCTTAGCCAAAAACATTCAGTACTTC. It yields the protein CASSEGQALAKNIQYF.

The V and J genes are TRBV6-5 and TRBJ1-1, with 9 positions matching TRBD1. Losses at the gene ends were 5 bases for V and 4 bases for J; bases not matched to a gene: 5. CDR1 is MNHEY, CDR2 SVGAGI, per germline. The CDR3 runs to 14 residues. CDR3 DNA: TGTGCCAGCAGTCCGGACAGGGGTCCCACTGAAGCTTTCTTT. Its protein product is CASSPDRGPTEAFF.

The chain joins TRBV11-1 to TRBJ1-2; the match to TRBD1 covers 9 bases. The germline gives CDR1 SGHAT, CDR2 FQDESV (reference sequence). Trimming took 5 bases from V and 8 from J; bases not matched to a gene: 6. The CDR3 length is 13 residues. CDR3 amino acids: CASSTDRGYGYTF. The CDR3 nucleotides are TGTGCCAGCAGCACGGACAGGGGTTACGGCTACACCTTC.

The V and J genes are TRBV25-1 and TRBJ1-2; D is uncertain. With 2 bases removed from V and 4 bases from J, the gap between germline ends came to 8 bases. Germline CDR1 is MGHDK and CDR2 is SYGVNS. This CDR3 has 13 residues. CDR3 nucleotide sequence: TGTGCCAGCAGTGAAAGAGTTTCCTATGGCTACACCTTC. The encoded protein is CASSERVSYGYTF.

The chain uses TRBV7-2 and TRBJ2-7, with a tentative D call TRBD1 (6 bases). Germline CDR1 is SGHTA and CDR2 is FQGNSA. Between the trimmed V and J ends, which lost 5 bases and 5 bases, there was a span of 22 bases. The CDR3 is made up of 16 amino acids. The CDR3 sequence: CASSQIQGVSRDEQYF. In DNA, the CDR3 is TGTGCCAGCAGCCAGATACAGGGAGTCAGCCGGGACGAGCAGTACTTC.

This chain links TRBV10-2 with TRBJ2-1, with 8 bases identical to TRBD2. The CDR3 runs 13 residues. Losses at the gene ends were 4 bases for V and 7 bases for J; bases not matched to a gene: 3. Germline V gene data show CDR1 as WSHSY and CDR2 as SAAADI. The DNA of the CDR3 is TGCGCCAGCAGTGTAGCGGGGCCAAATGAGCAGTTCTTC. Its translation is CASSVAGPNEQFF.

The chain links TRBV2 to TRBJ1-4, with D hard to call. The CDR3 runs to 11 residues. Trimming cost V 5 bases and J 12 bases, with 10 bases left between them. CDR1 is SNHLY, CDR2 FYNNEI, per germline. The CDR3 sequence is CASSRDRELFF. The CDR3 region has the DNA TGTGCCAGCAGTCGAGACCGCGAACTGTTTTTT.

This clone was detected once. The chain joins TRBV9 to TRBJ1-2, with a weak D call TRBD1 (5 bases). V lost 4 bases and J lost 5, with 21 bases in between. CDR3 size: 16 residues. The germline CDR1 and CDR2 sequences are SGDLS and YYNGEE. CDR3 amino acids: CASSSQTVASYYGYTF. In DNA form, the CDR3 reads TGTGCCAGCAGCTCCCAGACAGTGGCTTCTTATTATGGCTACACCTTC.

This chain connects TRBV2 to TRBJ1-5, with a possible D match to TRBD1 (6 bases). The V gene's germline CDR1 is SNHLY and CDR2 FYNNEI. Between the trimmed V and J ends, which lost 2 bases and 5 bases, there was a span of 10 bases. This CDR3 has 14 residues. CDR3 DNA sequence: TGTGCCAGCAGTGAAAGGGCAGGGGATCAGCCCCAGCATTTT. This sequence encodes CASSERAGDQPQHF.

The V gene is TRBV15, the J gene TRBJ1-1, with D unresolved. Deletions cut 0 bases from V and 8 bases from J, with 13 bases between. This CDR3 comprises 14 residues. From germline, CDR1 is LNHNV and CDR2 YYDKDF (reference sequence). The CDR3 here is CATSRDYVRWEAFF. Here the CDR3 DNA reads TGTGCCACCAGCAGAGATTATGTTAGGTGGGAAGCTTTCTTT. Full variable domain (outside the CDR3, taken from reference TRBV15 and TRBJ1-1): DAMVIQNPRYQVTQFGKPVTLSCSQTLNHNVMYWYQQKSSQAPKLLFHYYDKDFNNEADTPDNFQSRRPNTSFCFLDIRSPGLGDTAMYLCATSRDYVRWEAFFGQGTRLTVV.

The genes are TRBV14 and TRBJ2-1; a weak D match, TRBD2 (6 bases). Germline values: CDR1 SGHDN, CDR2 FVKESK. Trimming left V 4 bases short and J 6 bases short, with 19 bases between. The CDR3 spans 16 residues. This CDR3 is CASSLKTRLSFNEQFF. CDR3 bases: TGTGCCAGCAGCCTCAAGACTAGGTTATCTTTCAATGAGCAGTTCTTC.

The chain couples TRBV7-8 to TRBJ2-3; 7 bases agree with TRBD2. Germline V gives CDR1 SGHVS, CDR2 FQNEAQ. The CDR3 runs to 15 residues. Unmatched junction bases numbered 5, after V lost 1 base and J lost 4 bases. DNA of the CDR3: TGTGCCAGCAGCTTAGGGCGGACTAGTTCAGATACGCAGTATTTT. Protein sequence: CASSLGRTSSDTQYF.

The V gene is TRBV19, the J gene TRBJ2-5; 9 bases are shared with TRBD2. Germline V lookup: CDR1 LNHDA, CDR2 SQIVND (reference sequence). The junction had 14 bases not matched to a gene; V was cut back by 4 bases and J by 5 bases. This CDR3 comprises 17 residues. CDR3 in DNA: TGTGCCAGTAGTAGGGGTATGCGCGGGAGGGCGCGTGAGACCCAGTACTTC. It codes for CASSRGMRGRARETQYF.

This clone was recorded a few times. The V and J genes are TRBV6-1 and TRBJ1-3; D is possibly TRBD1 (6 bases). Deletions cut 2 bases from V and 0 bases from J, with 14 bases between. There are 17 residues in the CDR3. Germline loops: CDR1 MNHNS, CDR2 SASEGT. The DNA for the CDR3 is TGTGCCAGCAGTGAAAACTGGGGGGGCCCCTCTGGAAACACCATATATTTT. Its protein is CASSENWGGPSGNTIYF.

The chain carries TRBV7-3 and TRBJ2-5; D not resolved. V gave up 4 bases and J gave up 1 base, with 7 bases separating them. Germline lookup yields CDR1 SGHTA and CDR2 FQGTGA. This CDR3 contains 13 residues. The CDR3 is CASSSSPQETQYF. The CDR3 nucleotides read TGTGCCAGCAGCTCGAGTCCCCAAGAGACCCAGTACTTC.

CDR3 region: CASSLTGLADHVYNEQFF. The CDR3 DNA sequence: TGTGCCAGCAGCTTAACTGGACTAGCGGACCATGTCTACAATGAGCAGTTCTTC. The J gene is TRBJ2-1, the V gene TRBV7-3; 10 bases are shared with TRBD2. CDR1 and CDR2 from the germline V gene are SGHTA and FQGTGA. J gave up 3 bases and V 0 bases, and 8 bases lay outside the gene matches. This CDR3 region has 18 residues.

The chain is built from TRBV19 and TRBJ1-4, with 7 bases aligning to TRBD1. Trimming cost V 6 bases and J 5 bases; bases outside gene matches: 3. Germline values: CDR1 LNHDA, CDR2 SQIVND (reference sequence). This CDR3 spans 13 amino acids. The CDR3 region is CASRVDRNEKLFF. In DNA, the CDR3 is TGTGCCAGTAGGGTGGACAGGAATGAAAAACTGTTTTTT.